This T cell receptor beta chain was retrieved from a study of T cells after posttransplantation cyclophosphamide. The study, taken as a whole, reports: Donor-recipient repertoire similarity was low at 1-2 months, rising over year one.

A few counts support this clone. Its specificity is unknown. One junction end disagrees with the germline gene, perhaps due to a read error. Busulfan-fludarabine conditioning, marrow transplant, and cyclophosphamide on days +3 and +4 were administered. Generated by immunoSEQ multiplex PCR, the TCRdb table keeps only in-frame clones and is missing some. The top ten hold roughly 14% of the sample, which has about 11,000 clones, approximately 86% seen once. The sequence derives from a female patient aged 45 to 65 who received an allogeneic stem cell transplant from a related donor, was CMV-positive, and had no GVHD. The graft donor may have given rise to some T cells. The sequencing used PBMCs, collected roughly 62 months after allogeneic stem cell transplant with posttransplant cyclophosphamide.

CDR3 residues: CASSLGRDSGYGIF. CDR3 nucleotide sequence: TGTGCCAGCAGCTTGGGGCGGGATTCTGGGTATGGGATCTTC. The chain is built from TRBV5-8 and TRBJ2-1; D perhaps matches TRBD2 (6 bases). The CDR3 extends over 14 amino acids. The germline V gene has CDR1 SGHTS and CDR2 YDEGEE.